The 21 T cell receptor beta chains below come from one sample, sequenced in a study of long-term antiretroviral therapy in people with HIV. A v3.0 immunoSEQ assay was performed at survey level. The data were produced by immunoSEQ multiplex PCR, yet TCRdb's version contains in-frame clones alone and is incomplete. The table records several thousand clones, around 84% of them present only once. The sequencing used unsorted PBMCs, collected 0.6 years before starting antiretroviral therapy. Receptor source: a man aged 35-49 years with HIV.

This CDR3 is CASSLPYTQGPYSNQPQHF. In DNA form, the CDR3 reads TGTGCCAGCAGCCTGCCTTACACTCAGGGGCCTTATAGCAATCAGCCCCAGCATTTT. This chain connects TRBV14 to TRBJ1-5, with D possibly matching TRBD1 (6 bases). The CDR3 spans 19 residues. V dropped 4 bases and J dropped 0 bases, with 22 bases sitting between them. Germline V lookup: CDR1 SGHDN, CDR2 FVKESK.

The chain has TRBV10-3 and TRBJ1-1, with TRBD1 as a possible D gene (6 bases). CDR1 ENHRY and CDR2 SYGVKD come from the germline V gene. The CDR3 is made up of 15 amino acids. V was shortened by 6 bases and J by 1 base, with 15 bases between the two germline ends. CDR3 residues: CAIRSPGGQNTEAFF. The DNA of the CDR3 is TGTGCCATCAGAAGCCCCGGGGGCCAGAACACTGAAGCTTTCTTT.

CDR3 sequence reads: CASSISGELYEQYF. The CDR3 coding sequence is TGTGCCAGTAGTATATCGGGCGAGCTCTACGAGCAGTACTTC. This chain connects TRBV19 to TRBJ2-7; D gene ambiguous. The CDR3 extends over 14 amino acids. The ends were cut back, 2 bases at V and 3 bases at J, with 11 bases in the middle. Germline values: CDR1 LNHDA, CDR2 SQIVND (reference sequence).

In this sample, this clone turned up a few times. The rearrangement joins TRBV7-9 to TRBJ1-2, with D unclear. The V end was cut by 4 bases, the J end by 1 base, with 7 bases between. CDR1 and CDR2 from the germline V gene are SEHNR and FQNEAQ (reference sequence). The CDR3 consists of 13 residues. CDR3 region: CASSSPLNYGYTF. CDR3 bases: TGTGCCAGCAGCTCGCCTCTTAACTATGGCTACACCTTC.

The chain couples TRBV18 to TRBJ2-1; TRBD1 or TRBD2 may be the D gene (5 bases each). This CDR3 region has 12 residues. Germline CDR1 KGHSH, CDR2 LQKENI. Trimming cost V 6 bases and J 9 bases, with 12 bases left between them. CDR3 region: CASSRGVPEQFF. DNA for the CDR3: TGTGCCAGCTCTCGGGGCGTCCCTGAGCAGTTCTTC.

By proportion, this clone is large. The chain is built from TRBV13 and TRBJ2-1, with a possible D match to TRBD2 (6 bases). Per germline, CDR1 PRHDT and CDR2 FYEKMQ (reference sequence). This CDR3 has 15 residues. Trimming removed 4 bases at V and 7 bases at J, with 17 bases between. In nucleotides, the CDR3 is TGTGCCAGCAGCTCGTTAGCGGAAGATGGTAATGAGCAGTTCTTC. This gives the protein CASSSLAEDGNEQFF. The whole variable domain, remainder taken from reference TRBV13 and TRBJ2-1, is AAGVIQSPRHLIKEKRETATLKCYPIPRHDTVYWYQQGPGQDPQFLISFYEKMQSDKGSIPDRFSAQQFSDYHSELNMSSLELGDSALYFCASSSLAEDGNEQFFGPGTRLTVL.

The chain uses TRBV6-1 and TRBJ1-5; possibly TRBD1 for D (5 bases). V dropped 8 bases and J dropped 5 bases, with 16 bases sitting between them. CDR1 is MNHNS and CDR2 is SASEGT in the germline V gene. This CDR3 region has 14 residues. The CDR3 reads CASRGKGEHQPQHF. The CDR3 coding sequence is TGTGCCAGCCGAGGGAAAGGGGAACATCAGCCCCAGCATTTT.

The chain employs TRBV5-1 and TRBJ1-6; 10 bases are a match to TRBD1. Unmatched junction bases numbered 7, after V lost 4 bases and J lost 9 bases. This CDR3 spans 15 amino acids. The germline V gene encodes CDR1 SGHRS and CDR2 YFSETQ. The CDR3 here is CASSQPDRGPSPLHF. As DNA, the CDR3 is TGCGCCAGCAGCCAACCAGACAGGGGGCCTTCACCCCTCCACTTT.

This clone was observed a single time. The CDR3 region is CSVTGRTGELFF. In DNA, the CDR3 is TGCAGCGTGACAGGGCGCACCGGGGAGCTGTTTTTT. The genes are TRBV29-1 and TRBJ2-2, with 7 bases that match TRBD1. With V trimmed by 6 bases and J by 4 bases, 2 bases remained unmatched. Germline CDR1 is SQVTM and CDR2 is ANQGSEA. CDR3 size: 12 residues.

This chain links TRBV28 with TRBJ1-5; 9 bases align to TRBD1. The CDR3 runs to 15 residues. Germline V lookup: CDR1 MDHEN, CDR2 SYDVKM. V lost 3 bases and J lost 2; bases outside the gene matches: 2. The CDR3 DNA reads as TGTGCCAGCAGTTTCAGGACAGGGGGCAATCAGCCCCAGCATTTT. Translating gives CASSFRTGGNQPQHF.

The rearrangement links TRBV19 to TRBJ1-3; a possible D gene is TRBD1 (6 bases). The V gene's germline CDR1 is LNHDA and CDR2 SQIVND (reference sequence). The CDR3 is made up of 17 amino acids. The V and J ends lost 5 bases and 3 bases respectively, with 20 bases between them. CDR3 coding DNA: TGTGCCAGTAGTGCCGGGCCAGGGGAGGAGGATGGAAACACCATATATTTT. Its translation: CASSAGPGEEDGNTIYF.

This clone is a singleton in its sample. V and J are TRBV9 and TRBJ2-7; TRBD1 matches at 8 bases. Trimming cost V 0 bases and J 3 bases; bases outside gene matches: 5. Germline V gene sequence: CDR1 SGDLS, CDR2 YYNGEE. This CDR3 has 15 amino acids. The DNA for the CDR3 is TGTGCCAGCAGCGTAGCCGGGACAGGCTACTACGAGCAGTACTTC. Translation: CASSVAGTGYYEQYF.

V and J are TRBV7-9 and TRBJ1-1, with D unresolved. V was shortened by 4 bases and J by 7 bases, with 4 bases between the two germline ends. This CDR3 has 10 amino acids. Germline loops: CDR1 SEHNR, CDR2 FQNEAQ (reference sequence). The CDR3 DNA reads TGTGCCAGCAGCTCCGATGAAGCTTTCTTT. Its translation: CASSSDEAFF.

The chain couples TRBV19 to TRBJ1-2, with D maybe TRBD1 (5 bases). Germline values: CDR1 LNHDA, CDR2 SQIVND (reference sequence). The CDR3 runs 12 residues. Trimming removed 9 bases from V and 7 bases from J, with 15 bases in between. The CDR3 sequence is CASHGDLGGYTF. The CDR3 DNA is TGTGCCAGCCACGGGGACCTGGGTGGCTACACCTTC.

The chain combines TRBV6-1 with TRBJ2-1; TRBD2 might be the D (7 bases). Germline V CDR1 and CDR2: MNHNS, SASEGT. V lost 2 bases and J 4 bases, leaving 12 bases between the germline ends. This CDR3 is built from 15 residues. In DNA form, the CDR3 reads TGTGCCAGCAGTGAAATGGGGGGGCTTTACAATGAGCAGTTCTTC. Encoded protein: CASSEMGGLYNEQFF.

This chain joins TRBV5-1 and TRBJ1-1, with D tentatively TRBD1 (6 bases). CDR1 and CDR2 (germline): SGHRS, YFSETQ. V was clipped by 4 bases and J by 4 bases, with 20 bases between them. The length of the CDR3 is 16 residues. In nucleotides, the CDR3 is TGCGCCAGCAGCCCCGGGGGGGCTCGGGGGAGCACTGAAGCTTTCTTT. Translated: CASSPGGARGSTEAFF.

This sequence joins TRBV2 and TRBJ1-2; 9 positions agree with TRBD1. From germline, CDR1 is SNHLY and CDR2 FYNNEI. The CDR3 extends over 14 amino acids. The junction had 8 bases not matched to a gene; V was cut back by 6 bases and J by 6 bases. Here the CDR3 reads CASSPTGGLDGYTF. CDR3 coding DNA: TGTGCCAGCAGCCCGACAGGGGGTTTGGATGGCTACACCTTC.

The chain has TRBV28 and TRBJ1-2, with no clear D. The CDR3 length is 13 residues. Germline lookup yields CDR1 MDHEN and CDR2 SYDVKM. The V gene lost 3 bases and the J gene lost 1 base, with 6 bases spanning the gap. The DNA for the CDR3 is TGTGCCAGCAGTTTTGAAGTTAACTATGGCTACACCTTC. It is translated as CASSFEVNYGYTF.

The chain is built from TRBV6-1 and TRBJ2-7; D uncertain. The CDR3 sequence is 12 residues long. CDR1 MNHNS and CDR2 SASEGT come from the germline V gene. Deletions cut 1 base from V and 7 bases from J, with 8 bases between. The CDR3 DNA reads as TGTGCCAGCAGTGAAGGGCCCCTAGAGCAGTACTTC. Its translation is CASSEGPLEQYF.

The V and J genes are TRBV11-2 and TRBJ1-1, with no clear D. Trimming removed 4 bases at V and 3 bases at J, with 9 bases between. Germline loops: CDR1 SGHAT, CDR2 FQNNGV. The CDR3 covers 13 residues. The CDR3 spells CASSWVLDTEAFF. The CDR3 DNA is TGTGCCAGCAGCTGGGTCTTGGACACTGAAGCTTTCTTT.

The chain combines TRBV5-1 with TRBJ1-5, with D possibly matching TRBD1 (5 bases). There are 13 residues in the CDR3. Trimming shortened V by 5 bases and J by 4 bases, and 10 bases separated the two germline ends. Germline-derived CDR1 and CDR2 are SGHRS and YFSETQ. Here the CDR3 reads CASSRQPNQPQHF. The CDR3 coding sequence is TGCGCCAGCAGTCGACAGCCGAATCAGCCCCAGCATTTT. Full variable domain (missing parts from reference TRBV5-1 and TRBJ1-5): KAGVTQTPRYLIKTRGQQVTLSCSPISGHRSVSWYQQTPGQGLQFLFEYFSETQRNKGNFPGRFSGRQFSNSRSEMNVSTLELGDSALYLCASSRQPNQPQHFGDGTRLSIL.